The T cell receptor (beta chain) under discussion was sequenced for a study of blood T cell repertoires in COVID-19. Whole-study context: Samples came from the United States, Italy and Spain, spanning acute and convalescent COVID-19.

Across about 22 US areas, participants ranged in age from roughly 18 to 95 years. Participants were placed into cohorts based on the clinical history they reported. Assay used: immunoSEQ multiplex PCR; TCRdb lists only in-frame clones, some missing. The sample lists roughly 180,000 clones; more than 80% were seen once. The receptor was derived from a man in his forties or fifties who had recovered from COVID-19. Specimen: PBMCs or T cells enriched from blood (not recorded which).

The CDR3: CATSDWTSGSREQFF. CDR3 sequence (DNA): TGTGCCACCAGTGACTGGACTAGCGGCTCGCGAGAGCAGTTCTTC. This chain links TRBV24-1 with TRBJ2-1, with 10 bases that match TRBD2. Trimming removed 4 bases from V and 10 bases from J; junction bases left unmatched: 9. This CDR3 has 15 residues. Germline lookup yields CDR1 KGHDR and CDR2 SFDVKD.